The following is a T cell receptor (beta chain) sequence with its context. This sample was included in a study of blood T cell repertoires in COVID-19. Study details: The United States, Italy and Spain supplied acute and convalescent COVID-19 samples.

V was clipped by 7 bases and J by 6 bases; unmatched bases: 12. This CDR3 is 14 amino acids long. Germline CDR1 is SQVTM and CDR2 is ANQGSEA. In the study's own analysis: Amplifying reference gene primers gave estimates of nucleated cell counts. Data came from immunoSEQ multiplex PCR; TCRdb stores just in-frame clones and leaves some out. The V and J calls and the clone size are those of that table, but D and trimming were determined from the DNA. The repertoire includes about 240,000 clones, around 87% of them detected once, and over 6% sits in the top ten. Material for sequencing was peripheral blood. The sequence was collected from a woman between 65 and 79 years old with active or convalescent COVID-19. The chain recombines TRBV29-1 with TRBJ2-1; 7 nucleotides line up with TRBD1. The CDR3 protein is CSAVQGTVRNEQFF. The CDR3 region has the DNA TGCAGCGCCGTCCAGGGGACAGTCCGCAATGAGCAGTTCTTC.